The source of this T cell receptor beta chain is a study of shared clonotypes between healthy human individuals. Germline CDR1 is LNHNV and CDR2 is YYDKDF (reference sequence). V trimming: 1 base; J trimming: 4 bases; junction bases outside the gene matches: 0. CDR3 size: 15 residues. TCRdb's table, derived via immunoSEQ multiplex PCR, lists solely in-frame clones and lacks some. The data contain under 2.5 million clones, around 90% of them singletons. A word on this clone: Other DNA sequences in the sample encode the same CDR3.

The receptor was isolated from a man in his late teens or twenties in good health. Some clones in this sample may be carry-over from other donors' samples. The rearrangement joins TRBV15 to TRBJ2-1, with 11 bases aligning to TRBD2. The sample comprised naive CD4+ T cells from PBMCs. The subset: CD45RA+ positively selected. As DNA, the CDR3 is TGTGCCACCAGCAGAGGACTAGCGGGATACAATGAGCAGTTCTTC. Protein product: CATSRGLAGYNEQFF.